Only one count was recorded for the clone carrying this TCR beta chain. Germline V gene sequence: CDR1 MNHEY, CDR2 SVGAGI. The germline V and J ends were trimmed by 5 bases and 5 bases, with 12 bases remaining between them. The CDR3 totals 13 residues. Profiling relied on immunoSEQ multiplex PCR, and the TCRdb table lists in-frame clones only, not all of them. The sample carries fewer than 30,000 clones, about nine tenths recorded once. This sample was included in a study of T cell changes during pregnancy in multiple sclerosis. The sequenced sample was CD8+ T cells from peripheral blood mononuclear cells, obtained in the second trimester of pregnancy. The TCR was taken from a female donor with multiple sclerosis, enrolled in a pregnancy study. V usage is TRBV6-5 and J usage is TRBJ1-1; D is unresolved. The CDR3 DNA reads as TGTGCCAGCAGTCAGGTGCTCTGGACTGAAGCTTTCTTT. This codes for CASSQVLWTEAFF.